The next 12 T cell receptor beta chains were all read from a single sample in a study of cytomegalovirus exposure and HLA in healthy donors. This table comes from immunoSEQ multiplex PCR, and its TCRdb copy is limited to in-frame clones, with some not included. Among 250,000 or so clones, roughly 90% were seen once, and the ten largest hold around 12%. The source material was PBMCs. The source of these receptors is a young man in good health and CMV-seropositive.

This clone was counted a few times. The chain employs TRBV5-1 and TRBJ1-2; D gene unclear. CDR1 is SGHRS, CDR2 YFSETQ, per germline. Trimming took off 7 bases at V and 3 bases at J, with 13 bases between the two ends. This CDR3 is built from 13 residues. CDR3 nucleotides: TGCGCCAGCCCATGGGAGTATGACTATGGCTACACCTTC. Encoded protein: CASPWEYDYGYTF.

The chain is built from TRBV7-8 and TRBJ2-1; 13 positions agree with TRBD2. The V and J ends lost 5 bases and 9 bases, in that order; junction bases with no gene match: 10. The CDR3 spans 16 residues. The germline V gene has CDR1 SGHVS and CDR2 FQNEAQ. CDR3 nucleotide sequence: TGTGCCAGCAGCCTAAGGACTAGCGGGAGTTCGGGTGAGCAGTTCTTC. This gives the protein CASSLRTSGSSGEQFF.

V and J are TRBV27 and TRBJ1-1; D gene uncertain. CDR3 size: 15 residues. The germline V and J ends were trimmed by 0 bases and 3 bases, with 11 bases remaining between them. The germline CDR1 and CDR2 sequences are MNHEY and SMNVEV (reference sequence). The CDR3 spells CASSLSGRPYTEAFF. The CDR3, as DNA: TGTGCCAGCAGTTTATCGGGCAGGCCCTACACTGAAGCTTTCTTT.

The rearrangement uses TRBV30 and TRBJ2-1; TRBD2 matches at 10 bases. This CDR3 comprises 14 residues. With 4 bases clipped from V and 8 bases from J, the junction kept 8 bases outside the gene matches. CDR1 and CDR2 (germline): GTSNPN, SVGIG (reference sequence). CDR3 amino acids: CAWTTSGVGDEQFF. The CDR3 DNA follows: TGTGCCTGGACCACTAGCGGGGTGGGGGATGAGCAGTTCTTC.

The CDR3 bases are TGTGCCAGCAGTTCCACGACAGGGACAGGGGCCAACGTCCTGACTTTC. Its protein product is CASSSTTGTGANVLTF. This chain links TRBV6-5 with TRBJ2-6; 7 bases are shared with TRBD1. This CDR3 region has 16 residues. CDR1 is MNHEY and CDR2 is SVGAGI in the germline V gene. J gave up 4 bases and V 4 bases, and 7 bases lay outside the gene matches.

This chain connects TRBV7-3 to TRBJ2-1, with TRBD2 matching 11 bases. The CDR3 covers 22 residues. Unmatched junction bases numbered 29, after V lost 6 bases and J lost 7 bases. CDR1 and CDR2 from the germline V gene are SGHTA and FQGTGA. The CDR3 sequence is CASRDEGTGILAGDRGANEQFF. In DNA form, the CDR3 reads TGTGCCAGCAGGGACGAAGGGACAGGGATACTAGCGGGAGACAGGGGCGCGAATGAGCAGTTCTTC. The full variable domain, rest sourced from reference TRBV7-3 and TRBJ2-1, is GAGVSQTPSNKVTEKGKYVELRCDPISGHTALYWYRQSLGQGPEFLIYFQGTGAADDSGLPNDRFFAVRPEGSVSTLKIQRTERGDSAVYLCASRDEGTGILAGDRGANEQFFGPGTRLTVL.

The CDR3 loop is CATSIRDRGQPQHF. The CDR3 DNA reads as TGTGCCACCAGCATCCGGGACAGGGGACAGCCCCAGCATTTT. The chain employs TRBV15 and TRBJ1-5; 10 bases are shared with TRBD1. V trimming: 4 bases; J trimming: 7 bases; junction bases outside the gene matches: 4. The CDR3 consists of 14 residues. Germline V gene data show CDR1 as LNHNV and CDR2 as YYDKDF (reference sequence). Full variable domain (remainder filled in from reference TRBV15 and TRBJ1-5): DAMVIQNPRYQVTQFGKPVTLSCSQTLNHNVMYWYQQKSSQAPKLLFHYYDKDFNNEADTPDNFQSRRPNTSFCFLDIRSPGLGDTAMYLCATSIRDRGQPQHFGDGTRLSIL.

The CDR3, as DNA: TGTGCCAGCAGTCCCGGGAGCCCGATTGGCAATGAGCAGTTCTTC. It translates to CASSPGSPIGNEQFF. The chain recombines TRBV6-5 with TRBJ2-1; a possible D gene is TRBD2 (6 bases). Trimming cost V 5 bases and J 6 bases, with 17 bases left between them. Looked up from germline, CDR1 is MNHEY and CDR2 is SVGAGI. The CDR3 contains 15 residues.

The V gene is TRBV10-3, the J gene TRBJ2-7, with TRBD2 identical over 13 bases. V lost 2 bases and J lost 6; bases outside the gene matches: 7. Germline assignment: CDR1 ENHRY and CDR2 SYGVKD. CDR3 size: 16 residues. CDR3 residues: CAISEKGTSGNREQYF. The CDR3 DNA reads TGTGCCATCAGTGAGAAGGGGACTAGCGGGAATCGCGAGCAGTACTTC.

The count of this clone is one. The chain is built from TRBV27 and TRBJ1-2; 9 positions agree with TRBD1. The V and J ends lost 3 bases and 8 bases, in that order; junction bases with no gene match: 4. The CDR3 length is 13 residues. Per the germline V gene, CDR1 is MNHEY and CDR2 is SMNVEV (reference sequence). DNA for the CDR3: TGTGCCAGCAGTTTCGGGACAGGGAGCGGCTACACCTTC. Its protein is CASSFGTGSGYTF.

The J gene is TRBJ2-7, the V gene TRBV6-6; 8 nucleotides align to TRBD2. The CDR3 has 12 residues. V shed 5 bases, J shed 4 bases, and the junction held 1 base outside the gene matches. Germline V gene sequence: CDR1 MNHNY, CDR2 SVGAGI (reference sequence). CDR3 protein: CASSSGRYEQYF. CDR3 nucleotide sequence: TGTGCCAGCAGTAGCGGGAGATACGAGCAGTACTTC.

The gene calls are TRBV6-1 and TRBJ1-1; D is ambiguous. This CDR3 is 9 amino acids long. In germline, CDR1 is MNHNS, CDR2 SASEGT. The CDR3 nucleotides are TGTGCTCAAGACACTGAAGCTTTCTTT. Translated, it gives CAQDTEAFF.